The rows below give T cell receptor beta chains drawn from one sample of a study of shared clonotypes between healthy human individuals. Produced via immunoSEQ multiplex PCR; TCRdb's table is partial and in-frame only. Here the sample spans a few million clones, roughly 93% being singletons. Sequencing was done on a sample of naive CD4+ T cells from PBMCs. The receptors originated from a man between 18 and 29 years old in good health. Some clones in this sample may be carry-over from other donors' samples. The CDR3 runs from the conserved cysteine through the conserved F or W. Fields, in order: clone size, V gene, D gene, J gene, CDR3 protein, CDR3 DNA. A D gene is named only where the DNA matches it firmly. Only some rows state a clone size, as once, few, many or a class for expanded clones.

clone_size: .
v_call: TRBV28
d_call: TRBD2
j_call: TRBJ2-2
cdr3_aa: CASSARGLDSFTGELFF
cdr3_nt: TGTGCCAGCAGTGCAAGGGGACTAGACAGTTTCACCGGGGAGCTGTTTTTT

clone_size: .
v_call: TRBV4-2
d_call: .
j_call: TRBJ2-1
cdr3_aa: CASSQVSVKSYNEQFF
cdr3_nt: TGTGCCAGCAGCCAAGTAAGCGTTAAATCCTACAATGAGCAGTTCTTC

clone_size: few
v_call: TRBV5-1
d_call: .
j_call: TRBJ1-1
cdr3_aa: CASRFPENTEAFF
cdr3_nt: TGCGCCAGCAGGTTTCCGGAGAACACTGAAGCTTTCTTT

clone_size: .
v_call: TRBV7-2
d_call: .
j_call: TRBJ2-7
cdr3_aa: CASTEGGLTYEQYF
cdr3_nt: TGTGCCAGCACCGAGGGGGGACTTACTTACGAGCAGTACTTC

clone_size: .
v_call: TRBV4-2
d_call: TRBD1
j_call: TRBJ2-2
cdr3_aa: CASSQGTGMNTGELFF
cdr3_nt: TGTGCCAGCAGCCAAGGGACAGGGATGAACACCGGGGAGCTGTTTTTT

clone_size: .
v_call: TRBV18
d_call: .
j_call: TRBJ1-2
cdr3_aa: CASSPGSNYGYTF
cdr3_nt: TGTGCCAGCTCACCCGGGTCTAACTATGGCTACACCTTC

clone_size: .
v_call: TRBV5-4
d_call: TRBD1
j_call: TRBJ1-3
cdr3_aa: CASSEGAFGNTIYF
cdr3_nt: TGTGCCAGCAGCGAGGGGGCCTTTGGAAACACCATATATTTT

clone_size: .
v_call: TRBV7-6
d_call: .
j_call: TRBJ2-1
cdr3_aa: CASSSYGGAYNEQFF
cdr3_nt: TGTGCCAGCAGCTCCTATGGGGGGGCTTACAATGAGCAGTTCTTC

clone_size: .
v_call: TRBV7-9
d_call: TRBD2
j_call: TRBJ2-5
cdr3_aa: CASSLEGLAGETQYF
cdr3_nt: TGTGCCAGCAGCTTAGAAGGGCTAGCGGGAGAGACCCAGTACTTC

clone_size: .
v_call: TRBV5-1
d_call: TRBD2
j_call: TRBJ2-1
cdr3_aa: CASSLAASGGNEQFF
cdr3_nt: TGCGCCAGCAGCTTGGCCGCTAGCGGAGGCAATGAGCAGTTCTTC

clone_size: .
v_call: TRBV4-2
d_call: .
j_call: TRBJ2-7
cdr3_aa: CASSQDFGVRSSYEQYF
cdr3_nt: TGTGCCAGCAGCCAAGATTTTGGGGTCAGGAGCTCCTACGAGCAGTACTTC

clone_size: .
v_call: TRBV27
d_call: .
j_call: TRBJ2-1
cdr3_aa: CASIVRGRPSRSNNEQFF
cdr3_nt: TGTGCCAGCATAGTCAGGGGACGGCCGAGTAGGTCCAACAATGAGCAGTTCTTC

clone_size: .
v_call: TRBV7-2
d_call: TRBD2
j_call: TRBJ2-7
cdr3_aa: CASSRPTSGTYEQYF
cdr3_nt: TGTGCCAGCAGCCGCCCGACTAGCGGGACCTACGAGCAGTACTTC

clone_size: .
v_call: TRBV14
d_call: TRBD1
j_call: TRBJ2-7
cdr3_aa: CASSHLDRGWNEQYF
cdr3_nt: TGTGCCAGCAGCCACCTAGACAGGGGGTGGAACGAGCAGTACTTC

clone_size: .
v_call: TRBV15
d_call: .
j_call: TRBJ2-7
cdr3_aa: CATSRDLGGSYEQYF
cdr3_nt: TGTGCCACCAGCAGAGATTTAGGGGGCTCCTACGAGCAGTACTTC

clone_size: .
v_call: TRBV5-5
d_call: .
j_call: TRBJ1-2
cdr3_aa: CASSFGQGISGYTF
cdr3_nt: TGTGCCAGCAGCTTTGGGCAGGGCATAAGTGGCTACACCTTC

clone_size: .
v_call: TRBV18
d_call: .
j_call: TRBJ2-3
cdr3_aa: CASSDLDTQYF
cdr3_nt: TGTGCCAGCTCAGACCTAGATACGCAGTATTTT

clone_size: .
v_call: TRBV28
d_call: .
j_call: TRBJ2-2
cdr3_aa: CASSEDGLNTGELFF
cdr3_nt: TGTGCCAGCAGTGAGGACGGCCTAAACACCGGGGAGCTGTTTTTT

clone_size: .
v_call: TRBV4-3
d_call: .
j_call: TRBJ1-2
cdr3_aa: CASSQNRDGHYGYTF
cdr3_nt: TGCGCCAGCAGCCAAAACCGGGACGGACACTATGGCTACACCTTC

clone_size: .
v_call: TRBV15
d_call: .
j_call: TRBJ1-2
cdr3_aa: CATTPGGINYGYTF
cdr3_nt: TGTGCCACCACTCCCGGGGGAATTAACTATGGCTACACCTTC

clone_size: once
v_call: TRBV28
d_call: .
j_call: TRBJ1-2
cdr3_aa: CASSLQSAVPNYGYTF
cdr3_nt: TGTGCCAGCAGTTTACAGTCGGCGGTTCCGAACTATGGCTACACCTTC

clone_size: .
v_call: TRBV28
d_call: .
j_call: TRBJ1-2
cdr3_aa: CASSWQFYGYTF
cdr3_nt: TGTGCCAGCAGTTGGCAGTTCTATGGCTACACCTTC

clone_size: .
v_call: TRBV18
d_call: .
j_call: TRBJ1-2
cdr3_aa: CASSPDQSDYTF
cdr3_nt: TGTGCCAGCTCACCCGACCAATCTGACTACACCTTC

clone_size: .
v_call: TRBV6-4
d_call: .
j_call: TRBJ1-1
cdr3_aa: CASSQQPNTEAFF
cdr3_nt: TGTGCCAGCAGTCAACAGCCGAACACTGAAGCTTTCTTT

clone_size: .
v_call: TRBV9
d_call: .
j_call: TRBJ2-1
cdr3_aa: CASSVAVHNEQFF
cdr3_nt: TGTGCCAGCAGCGTAGCGGTACACAATGAGCAGTTCTTC

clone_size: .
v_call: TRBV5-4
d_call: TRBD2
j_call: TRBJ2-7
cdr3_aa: CASSSTSGTSGIYEQYF
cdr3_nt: TGTGCCAGCAGCTCCACCTCCGGGACTAGCGGGATCTACGAGCAGTACTTC

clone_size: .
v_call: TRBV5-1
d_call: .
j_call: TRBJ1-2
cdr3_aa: CASSLALTHGYTF
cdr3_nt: TGCGCCAGCAGCTTGGCCTTGACTCATGGCTACACCTTC

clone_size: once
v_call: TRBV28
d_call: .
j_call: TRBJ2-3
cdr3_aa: CASSSAGPRTDTQYF
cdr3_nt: TGTGCCAGCAGCTCCGCGGGGCCTCGCACAGATACGCAGTATTTT

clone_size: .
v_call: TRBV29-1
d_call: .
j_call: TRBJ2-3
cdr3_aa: CSVERDKGTDTQYF
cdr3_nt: TGCAGCGTTGAACGGGACAAGGGCACAGATACGCAGTATTTT

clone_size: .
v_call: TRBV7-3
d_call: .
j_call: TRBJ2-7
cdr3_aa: CASSLGGMSEQYF
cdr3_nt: TGTGCCAGCAGCCTAGGCGGGATGAGCGAGCAGTACTTC

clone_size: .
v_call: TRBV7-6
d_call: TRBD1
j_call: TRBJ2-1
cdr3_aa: CASSSYRDRGNEQFF
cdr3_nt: TGTGCCAGCAGCTCCTACCGGGACAGGGGAAATGAGCAGTTCTTC

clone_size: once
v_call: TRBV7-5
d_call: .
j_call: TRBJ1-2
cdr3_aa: CVRRYKGQGDGGYTF
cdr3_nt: TGTGTCAGAAGGTACAAGGGACAGGGAGACGGTGGCTACACCTTC

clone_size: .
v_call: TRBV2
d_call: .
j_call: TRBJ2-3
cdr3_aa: CASSDSPPHITDTQYF
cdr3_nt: TGTGCCAGCAGTGATTCACCTCCTCATATCACAGATACGCAGTATTTT

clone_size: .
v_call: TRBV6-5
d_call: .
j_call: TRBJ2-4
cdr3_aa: CASSLLSVNTNIQYF
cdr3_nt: TGTGCCAGCAGCCTGCTTAGCGTAAATACGAACATTCAGTACTTC

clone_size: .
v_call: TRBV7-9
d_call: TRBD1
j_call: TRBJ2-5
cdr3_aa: CASSRGGGSPQETQYF
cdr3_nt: TGTGCCAGCAGTCGAGGGGGCGGATCCCCGCAAGAGACCCAGTACTTC